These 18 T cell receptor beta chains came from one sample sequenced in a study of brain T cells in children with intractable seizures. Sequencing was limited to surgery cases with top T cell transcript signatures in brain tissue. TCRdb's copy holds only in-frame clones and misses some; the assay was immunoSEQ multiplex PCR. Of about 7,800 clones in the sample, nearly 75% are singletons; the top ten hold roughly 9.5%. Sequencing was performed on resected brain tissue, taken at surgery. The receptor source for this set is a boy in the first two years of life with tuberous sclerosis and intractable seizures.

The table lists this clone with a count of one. The DNA of the CDR3 is TGTGCCAGCCTCACGCGACCCGGGGAGCTGTTTTTT. Its translation is CASLTRPGELFF. The rearrangement uses TRBV6-6 and TRBJ2-2; D gene uncertain. The CDR3 is made up of 12 amino acids. Trimming took off 8 bases at V and 6 bases at J, with 10 bases between the two ends. CDR1 is MNHNY, CDR2 SVGAGI, per germline (reference sequence).

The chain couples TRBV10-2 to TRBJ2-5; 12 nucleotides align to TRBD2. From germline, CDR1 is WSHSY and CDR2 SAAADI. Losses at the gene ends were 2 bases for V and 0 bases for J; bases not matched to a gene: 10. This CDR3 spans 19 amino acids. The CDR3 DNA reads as TGCGCCAGCAGTGAGGAGGGACTAGCGGGCGGAGAGTACCAAGAGACCCAGTACTTC. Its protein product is CASSEEGLAGGEYQETQYF.

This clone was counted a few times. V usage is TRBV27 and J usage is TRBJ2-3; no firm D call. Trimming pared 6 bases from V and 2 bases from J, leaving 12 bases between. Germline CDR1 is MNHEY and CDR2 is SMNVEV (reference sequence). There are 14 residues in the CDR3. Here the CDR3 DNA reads TGTGCCAGCAGCGGGCAAACGACCACAGATACGCAGTATTTT. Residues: CASSGQTTTDTQYF.

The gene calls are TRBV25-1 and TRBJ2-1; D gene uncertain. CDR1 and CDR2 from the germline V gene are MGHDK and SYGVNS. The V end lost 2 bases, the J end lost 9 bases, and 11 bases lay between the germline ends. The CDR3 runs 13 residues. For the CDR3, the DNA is TGTGCCAGCAGTGAAAGGAAAGAGTTTGAGCAGTTCTTC. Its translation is CASSERKEFEQFF.

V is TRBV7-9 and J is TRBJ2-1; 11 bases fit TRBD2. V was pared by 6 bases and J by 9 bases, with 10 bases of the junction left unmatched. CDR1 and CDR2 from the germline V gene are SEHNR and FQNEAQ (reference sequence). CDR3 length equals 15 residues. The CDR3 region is CASSSSASGRREQFF. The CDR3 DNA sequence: TGTGCCAGCAGTTCCTCTGCTAGCGGGAGGCGTGAGCAGTTCTTC.

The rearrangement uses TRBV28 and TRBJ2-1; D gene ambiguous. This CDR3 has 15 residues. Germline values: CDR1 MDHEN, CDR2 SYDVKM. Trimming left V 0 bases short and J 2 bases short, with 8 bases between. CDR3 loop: CASSLWLPAYNEQFF. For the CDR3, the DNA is TGTGCCAGCAGTTTATGGTTGCCTGCCTACAATGAGCAGTTCTTC.

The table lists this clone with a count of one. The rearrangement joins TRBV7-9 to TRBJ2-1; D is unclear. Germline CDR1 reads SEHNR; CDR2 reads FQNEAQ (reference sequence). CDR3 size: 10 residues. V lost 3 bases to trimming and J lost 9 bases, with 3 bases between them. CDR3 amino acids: CASSFGEQFF. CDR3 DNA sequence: TGTGCCAGCAGCTTCGGTGAGCAGTTCTTC.

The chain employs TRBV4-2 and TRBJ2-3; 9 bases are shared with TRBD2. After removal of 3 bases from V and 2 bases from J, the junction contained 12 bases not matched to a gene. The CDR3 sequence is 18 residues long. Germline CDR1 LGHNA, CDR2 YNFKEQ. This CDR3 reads CASSQKVSAGGSTDTQYF. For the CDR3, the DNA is TGTGCCAGCAGCCAGAAGGTATCAGCGGGGGGATCCACAGATACGCAGTATTTT.

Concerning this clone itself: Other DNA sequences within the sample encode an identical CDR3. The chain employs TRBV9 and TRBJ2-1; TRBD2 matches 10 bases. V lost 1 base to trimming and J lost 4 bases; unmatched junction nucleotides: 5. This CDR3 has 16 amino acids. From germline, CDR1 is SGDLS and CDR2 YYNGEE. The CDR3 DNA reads TGTGCCAGCAGCGTAACTTGGACTAGCGGTTACAATGAGCAGTTCTTC. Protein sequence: CASSVTWTSGYNEQFF.

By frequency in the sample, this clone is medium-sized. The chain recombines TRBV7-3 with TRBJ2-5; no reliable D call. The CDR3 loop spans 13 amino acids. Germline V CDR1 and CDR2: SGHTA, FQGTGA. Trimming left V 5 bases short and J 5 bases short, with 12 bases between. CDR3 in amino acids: CASSPVPRETQYF. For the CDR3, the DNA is TGTGCCAGCAGCCCCGTCCCCCGGGAGACCCAGTACTTC. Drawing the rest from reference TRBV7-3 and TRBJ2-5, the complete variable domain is GAGVSQTPSNKVTEKGKYVELRCDPISGHTALYWYRQSLGQGPEFLIYFQGTGAADDSGLPNDRFFAVRPEGSVSTLKIQRTERGDSAVYLCASSPVPRETQYFGPGTRLLVL.

CDR3 amino acids: CATRIVEGYTF. DNA of the CDR3: TGTGCCACCCGAATTGTGGAGGGCTACACCTTC. The chain employs TRBV6-5 and TRBJ1-2; D call uncertain. There are 11 residues in the CDR3. From germline, CDR1 is MNHEY and CDR2 SVGAGI. V lost 10 bases, J lost 8 bases, and 14 bases lay in between.

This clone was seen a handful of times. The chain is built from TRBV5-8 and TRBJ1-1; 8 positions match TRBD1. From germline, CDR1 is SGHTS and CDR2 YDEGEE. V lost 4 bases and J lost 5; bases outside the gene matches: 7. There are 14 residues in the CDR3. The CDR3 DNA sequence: TGTGCCAGCAGCCAGCAGGGGGCCCTAACTGAAGCTTTCTTT. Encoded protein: CASSQQGALTEAFF. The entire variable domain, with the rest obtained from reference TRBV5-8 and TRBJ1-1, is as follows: EAGVTQSPTHLIKTRGQQATLRCSPISGHTSVYWYQQALGLGLQFLLWYDEGEERNRGNFPPRFSGRQFPNYSSELNVNALELEDSALYLCASSQQGALTEAFFGQGTRLTVV.

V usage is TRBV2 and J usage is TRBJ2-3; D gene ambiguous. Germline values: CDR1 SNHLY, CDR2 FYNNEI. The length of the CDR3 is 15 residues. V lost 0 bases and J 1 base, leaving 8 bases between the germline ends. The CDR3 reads CASSEAPAGTDTQYF. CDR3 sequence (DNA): TGTGCCAGCAGTGAAGCGCCGGCGGGCACAGATACGCAGTATTTT.

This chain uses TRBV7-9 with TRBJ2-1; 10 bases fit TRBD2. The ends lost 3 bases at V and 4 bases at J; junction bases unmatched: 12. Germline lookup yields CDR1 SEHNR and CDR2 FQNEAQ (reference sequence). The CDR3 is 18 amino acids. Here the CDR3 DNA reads TGTGCCAGCAGCTTTCTTCAAACTAGCGGGACTGGGTACAATGAGCAGTTCTTC. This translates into CASSFLQTSGTGYNEQFF. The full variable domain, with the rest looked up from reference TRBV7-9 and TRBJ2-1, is DTGVSQNPRHKITKRGQNVTFRCDPISEHNRLYWYRQTLGQGPEFLTYFQNEAQLEKSRLLSDRFSAERPKGSFSTLEIQRTEQGDSAMYLCASSFLQTSGTGYNEQFFGPGTRLTVL.

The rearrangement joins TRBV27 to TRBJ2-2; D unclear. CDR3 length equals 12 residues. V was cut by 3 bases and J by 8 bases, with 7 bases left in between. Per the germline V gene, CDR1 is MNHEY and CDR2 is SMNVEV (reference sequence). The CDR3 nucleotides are TGTGCCAGCAGTTTTGAATTTGGGGAGCTGTTTTTT. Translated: CASSFEFGELFF.

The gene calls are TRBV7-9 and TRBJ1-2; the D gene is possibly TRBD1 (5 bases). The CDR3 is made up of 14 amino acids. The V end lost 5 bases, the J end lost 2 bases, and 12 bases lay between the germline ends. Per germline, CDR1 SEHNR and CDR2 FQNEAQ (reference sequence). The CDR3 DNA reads TGTGCCAGCAGCCCCAGGGAGTACAACTATGGCTACACCTTC. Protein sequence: CASSPREYNYGYTF.

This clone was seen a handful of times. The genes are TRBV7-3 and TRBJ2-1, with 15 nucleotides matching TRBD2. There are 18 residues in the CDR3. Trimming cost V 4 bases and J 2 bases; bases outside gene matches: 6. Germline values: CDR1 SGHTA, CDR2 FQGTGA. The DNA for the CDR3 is TGTGCCAGCAGCTACGGGACTAGCGGGAGGATTACCTACAATGAGCAGTTCTTC. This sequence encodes CASSYGTSGRITYNEQFF.

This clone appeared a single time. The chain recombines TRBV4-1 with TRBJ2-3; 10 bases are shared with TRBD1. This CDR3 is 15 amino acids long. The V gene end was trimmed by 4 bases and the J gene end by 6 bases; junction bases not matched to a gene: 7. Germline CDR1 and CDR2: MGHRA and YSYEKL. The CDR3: CASSRVDRGPDTQYF. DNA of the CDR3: TGCGCCAGCAGCCGAGTAGACAGGGGGCCTGATACGCAGTATTTT.